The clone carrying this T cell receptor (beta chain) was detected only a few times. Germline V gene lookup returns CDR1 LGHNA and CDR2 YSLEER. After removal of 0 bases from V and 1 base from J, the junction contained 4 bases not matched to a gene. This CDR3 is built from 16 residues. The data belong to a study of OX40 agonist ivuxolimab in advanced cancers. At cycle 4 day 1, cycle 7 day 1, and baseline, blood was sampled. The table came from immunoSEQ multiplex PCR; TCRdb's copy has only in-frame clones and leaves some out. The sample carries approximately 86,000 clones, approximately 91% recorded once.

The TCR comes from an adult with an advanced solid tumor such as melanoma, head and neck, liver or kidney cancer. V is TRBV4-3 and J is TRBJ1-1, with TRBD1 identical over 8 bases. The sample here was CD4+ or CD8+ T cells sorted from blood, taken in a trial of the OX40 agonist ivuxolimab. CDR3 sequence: CASSQDYTGGNTEAFF. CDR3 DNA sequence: TGCGCCAGCAGCCAAGATTACACAGGGGGGAACACTGAAGCTTTCTTT.